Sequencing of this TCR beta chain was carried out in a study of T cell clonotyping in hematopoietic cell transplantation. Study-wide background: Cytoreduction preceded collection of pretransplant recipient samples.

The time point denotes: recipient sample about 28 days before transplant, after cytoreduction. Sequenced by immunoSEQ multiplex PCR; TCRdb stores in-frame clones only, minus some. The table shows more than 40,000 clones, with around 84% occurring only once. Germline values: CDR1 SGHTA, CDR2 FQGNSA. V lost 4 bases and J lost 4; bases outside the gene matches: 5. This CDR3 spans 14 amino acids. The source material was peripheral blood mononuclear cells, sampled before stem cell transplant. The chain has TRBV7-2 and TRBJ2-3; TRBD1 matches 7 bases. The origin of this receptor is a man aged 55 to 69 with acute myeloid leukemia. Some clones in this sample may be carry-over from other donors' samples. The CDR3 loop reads CASSSRQGSDTQYF. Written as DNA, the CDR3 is TGTGCCAGCAGCTCCAGACAGGGTTCAGATACGCAGTATTTT.